This T cell receptor beta chain was profiled in a study of Tregs in tolerant kidney transplant recipients. To note about this clone: What it binds is not known.

Assay used: immunoSEQ multiplex PCR; TCRdb lists only in-frame clones, some missing. The sample records tens of thousands of clones, 80% to 85% being singletons. Unstimulated regulatory T cells (CD4+CD25+CD127-), CD4+CD25- non-regulatory cells, CD4 and CD8 cells were FACS-sorted from thawed PBMCs. Trimming cost V 0 bases and J 6 bases, with 13 bases left between them. The CDR3 is made up of 14 amino acids. Germline CDR1 is SGDLS and CDR2 is YYNGEE. General study points: Few patients were studied, so findings need validation in larger groups.

V is TRBV9 and J is TRBJ2-7; no clear D gene. Sequencing used CD4+ T cells from blood. The source is a human donor in good health. CDR3 bases: TGTGCCAGCAGCGTAGATTCACGGTTCATCGAGCAGTACTTC. It encodes CASSVDSRFIEQYF.